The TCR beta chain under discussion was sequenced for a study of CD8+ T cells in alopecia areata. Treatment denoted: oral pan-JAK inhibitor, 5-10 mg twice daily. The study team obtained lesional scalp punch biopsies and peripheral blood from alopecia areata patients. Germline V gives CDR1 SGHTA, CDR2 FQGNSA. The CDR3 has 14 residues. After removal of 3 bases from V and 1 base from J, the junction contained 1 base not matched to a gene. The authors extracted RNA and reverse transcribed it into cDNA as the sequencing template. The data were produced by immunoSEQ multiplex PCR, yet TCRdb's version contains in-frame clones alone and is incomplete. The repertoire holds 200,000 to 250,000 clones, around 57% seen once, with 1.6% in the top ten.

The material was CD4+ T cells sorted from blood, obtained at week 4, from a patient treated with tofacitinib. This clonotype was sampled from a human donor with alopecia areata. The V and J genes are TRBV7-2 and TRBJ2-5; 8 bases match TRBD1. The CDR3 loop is CASSLGQAQETQYF. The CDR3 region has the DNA TGTGCCAGCAGCTTGGGACAGGCCCAAGAGACCCAGTACTTC.